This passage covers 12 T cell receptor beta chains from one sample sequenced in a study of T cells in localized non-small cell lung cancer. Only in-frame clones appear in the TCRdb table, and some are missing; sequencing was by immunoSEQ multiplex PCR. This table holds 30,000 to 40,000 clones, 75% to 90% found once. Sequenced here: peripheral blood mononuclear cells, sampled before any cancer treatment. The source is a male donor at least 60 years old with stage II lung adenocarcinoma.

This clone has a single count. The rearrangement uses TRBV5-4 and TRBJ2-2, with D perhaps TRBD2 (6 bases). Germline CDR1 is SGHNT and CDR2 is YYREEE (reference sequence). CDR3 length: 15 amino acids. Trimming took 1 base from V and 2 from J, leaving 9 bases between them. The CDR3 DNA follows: TGTGCCAGCAGCTTGTCACTAGCCAACACCGGGGAGCTGTTTTTT. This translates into CASSLSLANTGELFF.

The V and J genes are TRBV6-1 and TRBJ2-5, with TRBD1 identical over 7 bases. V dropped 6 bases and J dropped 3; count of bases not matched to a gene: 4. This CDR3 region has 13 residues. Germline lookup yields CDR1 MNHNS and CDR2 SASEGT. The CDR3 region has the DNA TGTGCCAGCAGCTTAGACAGGGAAGAGACCCAGTACTTC. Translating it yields CASSLDREETQYF.

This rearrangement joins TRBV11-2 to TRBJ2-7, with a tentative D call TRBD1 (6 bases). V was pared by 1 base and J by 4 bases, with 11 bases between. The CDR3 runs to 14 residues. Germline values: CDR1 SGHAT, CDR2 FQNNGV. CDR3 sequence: CASSLGQGWYEQYF. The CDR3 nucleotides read TGTGCCAGCAGCTTAGGCCAGGGGTGGTACGAGCAGTACTTC.

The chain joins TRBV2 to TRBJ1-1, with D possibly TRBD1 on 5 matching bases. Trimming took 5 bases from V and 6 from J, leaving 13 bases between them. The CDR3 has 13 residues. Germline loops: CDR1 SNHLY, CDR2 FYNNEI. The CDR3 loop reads CASSSQVVAEAFF. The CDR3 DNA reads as TGTGCCAGCAGTTCACAGGTTGTCGCTGAAGCTTTCTTT.

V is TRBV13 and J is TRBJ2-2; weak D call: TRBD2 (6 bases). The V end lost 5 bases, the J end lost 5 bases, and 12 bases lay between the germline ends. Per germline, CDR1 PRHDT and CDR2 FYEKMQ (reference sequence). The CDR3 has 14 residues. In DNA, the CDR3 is TGTGCCAGCAGCGTCGGGACTCGGACCGGGGAGCTGTTTTTT. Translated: CASSVGTRTGELFF.

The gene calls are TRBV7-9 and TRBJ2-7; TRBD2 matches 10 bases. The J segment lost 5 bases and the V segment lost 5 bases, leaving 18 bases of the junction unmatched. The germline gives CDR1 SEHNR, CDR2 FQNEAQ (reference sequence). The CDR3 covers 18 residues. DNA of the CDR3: TGTGCCAGCAGCAGGCGCGTAGCAGCGGGAGGGCTGAGGAACGAGCAGTACTTC. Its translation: CASSRRVAAGGLRNEQYF.

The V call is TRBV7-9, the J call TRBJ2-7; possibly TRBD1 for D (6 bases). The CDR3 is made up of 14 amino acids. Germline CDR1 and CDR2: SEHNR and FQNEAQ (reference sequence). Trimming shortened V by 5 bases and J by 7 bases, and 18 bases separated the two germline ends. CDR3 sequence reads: CASSLLGDILEQYF. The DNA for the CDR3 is TGTGCCAGCAGCCTTCTGGGGGACATTTTAGAGCAGTACTTC.

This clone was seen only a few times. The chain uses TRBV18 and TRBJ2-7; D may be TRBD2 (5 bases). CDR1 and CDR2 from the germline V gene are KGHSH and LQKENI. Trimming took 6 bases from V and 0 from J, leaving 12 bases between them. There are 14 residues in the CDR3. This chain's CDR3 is CASSPREFSYEQYF. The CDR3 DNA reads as TGTGCCAGCTCGCCGAGGGAGTTCTCCTACGAGCAGTACTTC.

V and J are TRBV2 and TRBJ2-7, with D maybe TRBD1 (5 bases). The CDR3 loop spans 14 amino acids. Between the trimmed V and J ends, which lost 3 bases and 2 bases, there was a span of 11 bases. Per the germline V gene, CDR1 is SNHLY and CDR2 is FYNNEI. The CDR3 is CASSDQPGPYEQYF. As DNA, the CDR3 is TGTGCCAGCAGTGACCAGCCAGGGCCCTACGAGCAGTACTTC. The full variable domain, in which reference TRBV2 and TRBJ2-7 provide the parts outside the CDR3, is EPEVTQTPSHQVTQMGQEVILRCVPISNHLYFYWYRQILGQKVEFLVSFYNNEISEKSEIFDDQFSVERPDGSNFTLKIRSTKLEDSAMYFCASSDQPGPYEQYFGPGTRLTVT.

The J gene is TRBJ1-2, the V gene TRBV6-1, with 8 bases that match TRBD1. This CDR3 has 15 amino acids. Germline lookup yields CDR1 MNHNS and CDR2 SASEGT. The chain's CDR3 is CAVDQPQGARYGYTF. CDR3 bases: TGTGCAGTCGATCAACCCCAGGGGGCTCGTTATGGCTACACCTTC.

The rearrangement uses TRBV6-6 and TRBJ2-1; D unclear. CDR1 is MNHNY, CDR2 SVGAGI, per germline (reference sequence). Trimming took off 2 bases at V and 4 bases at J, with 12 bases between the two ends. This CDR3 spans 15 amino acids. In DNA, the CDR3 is TGTGCCAGCAGTTACACGGCAGGATATTACAATGAGCAGTTCTTC. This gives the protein CASSYTAGYYNEQFF.

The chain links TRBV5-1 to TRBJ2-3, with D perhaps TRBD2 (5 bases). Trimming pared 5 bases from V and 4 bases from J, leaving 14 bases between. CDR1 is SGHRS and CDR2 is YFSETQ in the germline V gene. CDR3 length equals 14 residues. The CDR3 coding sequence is TGCGCCAGCAGAGCGCGGAGGTCCGCAGATACGCAGTATTTT. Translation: CASRARRSADTQYF. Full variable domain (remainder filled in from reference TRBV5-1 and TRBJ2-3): KAGVTQTPRYLIKTRGQQVTLSCSPISGHRSVSWYQQTPGQGLQFLFEYFSETQRNKGNFPGRFSGRQFSNSRSEMNVSTLELGDSALYLCASRARRSADTQYFGPGTRLTVL.